The 32 T cell receptor beta chains listed next were all sequenced from one sample in a study of CD8+ T cells in alopecia areata. The sequencing template was cDNA reverse transcribed from extracted RNA. Some clones are missing from TCRdb's copy, which holds only in-frame ones; the method was immunoSEQ multiplex PCR. Of under 150,000 clones listed, less than 60% were seen once; the top ten hold 3% to 4%. Treatment of the sample: oral pan-JAK inhibitor, 5-10 mg twice daily. This specimen consisted of CD4+ T cells sorted from blood, obtained at week 24, from a patient treated with tofacitinib. These receptors all stem from a human donor with alopecia areata.

This clone has just a few counts. The chain links TRBV30 to TRBJ1-2; D is uncertain. Germline assignment: CDR1 GTSNPN and CDR2 SVGIG (reference sequence). Deletions cut 0 bases from V and 6 bases from J, with 8 bases between. The CDR3 totals 12 residues. CDR3 amino acids: CAWSVSRDGYTF. DNA of the CDR3: TGTGCCTGGAGTGTCTCCCGGGATGGCTACACCTTC. The variable domain in full, completed from reference TRBV30 and TRBJ1-2, reads SQTIHQWPATLVQPVGSPLSLECTVEGTSNPNLYWYRQAAGRGLQLLFYSVGIGQISSEVPQNLSASRPQDRQFILSSKKLLLSDSGFYLCAWSVSRDGYTFGSGTRLTVV.

This rearrangement joins TRBV6-5 to TRBJ1-1, with a weak D call TRBD1 (5 bases). Trimming cost V 6 bases and J 3 bases, with 17 bases left between them. Germline assignment: CDR1 MNHEY and CDR2 SVGAGI. CDR3 size: 15 residues. DNA for the CDR3: TGTGCCAGCAGGAAAGAGGGGCAGGGCTACACTGAAGCTTTCTTT. Translating it yields CASRKEGQGYTEAFF.

The CDR3 nucleotides read TGCGCCAGCAGCATGATTGGACAGGGAAGTAGTGGGGCCAACGTCCTGACTTTC. It yields the protein CASSMIGQGSSGANVLTF. V is TRBV5-1 and J is TRBJ2-6, with 8 bases aligning to TRBD1. The CDR3 is made up of 18 amino acids. The ends lost 4 bases at V and 3 bases at J; junction bases unmatched: 12. The germline CDR1 and CDR2 sequences are SGHRS and YFSETQ.

V is TRBV4-1 and J is TRBJ1-2; TRBD1 is a possible D gene (5 bases). This CDR3 contains 15 residues. Germline CDR1 and CDR2: MGHRA and YSYEKL. V lost 0 bases and J 4 bases, leaving 12 bases between the germline ends. CDR3 DNA: TGCGCCAGCAGCCAAGAGCGGCAGGGAAGCTATGGCTACACCTTC. This gives the protein CASSQERQGSYGYTF.

With regard to this clone: At one of its ends the junction is not consistent with the germline gene, which may arise from a read error. The chain is built from TRBV7-7 and TRBJ1-6; 10 positions agree with TRBD1. Looked up from germline, CDR1 is SSHAT and CDR2 is FNYEAQ (reference sequence). The CDR3 is 17 residues long. The CDR3: CASSLVEGTGDNSPLHF. In nucleotides, the CDR3 is TGTGCTAGCAGCTTAGTCGAGGGGACAGGGGATAATTCACCCCTCCACTTT.

In its sample, this clone was seen a few times. The V call is TRBV5-1, the J call TRBJ2-7; 8 bases agree with TRBD1. The germline CDR1 and CDR2 sequences are SGHRS and YFSETQ. Losses at the gene ends were 1 base for V and 6 bases for J; bases not matched to a gene: 3. The CDR3 runs 13 residues. This chain's CDR3 is CASSLKQGVEQYF. The CDR3 bases are TGCGCCAGCAGCTTGAAACAGGGGGTCGAGCAGTACTTC.

This chain uses TRBV5-1 with TRBJ2-5; TRBD2 agrees at 7 bases. Losses at the gene ends were 5 bases for V and 4 bases for J; bases not matched to a gene: 11. The CDR3 is 15 amino acids. Germline lookup yields CDR1 SGHRS and CDR2 YFSETQ. CDR3 bases: TGCGCCAGCAGTACGGGGGGACCTTGGCGAGAGACCCAGTACTTC. Protein: CASSTGGPWRETQYF.

This clone appeared a few times. Other DNA sequences within the sample encode an identical CDR3. The J gene is TRBJ1-2, the V gene TRBV29-1; the match to TRBD1 covers 10 bases. Germline V CDR1 and CDR2: SQVTM, ANQGSEA. The CDR3 spans 11 residues. V dropped 7 bases and J dropped 6; count of bases not matched to a gene: 2. The CDR3 here is CSAGTGDGYTF. In DNA, the CDR3 is TGCAGCGCAGGGACAGGGGATGGCTACACCTTC.

The table lists this clone with a count of one. The gene calls are TRBV2 and TRBJ2-6; the D is unclear. The CDR3 is made up of 17 amino acids. V lost 6 bases and J 0 bases, leaving 15 bases between the germline ends. CDR1 is SNHLY, CDR2 FYNNEI, per germline. CDR3: CASSRHGSNSGANVLTF. Here the CDR3 DNA reads TGTGCCAGCAGCCGACATGGGTCAAACTCTGGGGCCAACGTCCTGACTTTC.

DNA of the CDR3: TGTGCCAGCAGTGACAGACTTAACTATGGCTACACCTTC. As protein: CASSDRLNYGYTF. This sequence joins TRBV25-1 and TRBJ1-2; D uncertain. The CDR3 length is 13 residues. The V and J ends lost 3 bases and 1 base respectively, with 6 bases between them. Germline loops: CDR1 MGHDK, CDR2 SYGVNS.

This clone appeared a few times. The chain is built from TRBV6-5 and TRBJ2-1; TRBD1 aligns across 8 bases. V lost 8 bases and J lost 10; bases outside the gene matches: 13. Germline lookup yields CDR1 MNHEY and CDR2 SVGAGI. The CDR3 has 14 amino acids. CDR3 region: CASSRLTGAREQFF. The CDR3 DNA reads TGTGCCAGCTCTCGATTGACAGGGGCTAGGGAGCAGTTCTTC.

This clone was counted between two and nine times. V is TRBV29-1 and J is TRBJ2-3, with 9 bases lining up with TRBD1. Germline values: CDR1 SQVTM, CDR2 ANQGSEA. The V and J ends lost 4 bases and 2 bases, in that order; junction bases with no gene match: 4. There are 14 residues in the CDR3. CDR3 sequence (DNA): TGCAGCGTTGCGACAGGGGGAAACACAGATACGCAGTATTTT. Its protein is CSVATGGNTDTQYF.

Only a few counts were recorded for this clone. The sample has other DNA sequences that encode this CDR3 too. This chain connects TRBV30 to TRBJ1-5; possible D gene TRBD1, 6 bases. Trimming took off 0 bases at V and 5 bases at J, with 8 bases between the two ends. The CDR3 runs 13 residues. The germline V gene encodes CDR1 GTSNPN and CDR2 SVGIG (reference sequence). The CDR3 region has the DNA TGTGCCTGGAGTGTCAGGGGAGATCAGCCCCAGCATTTT. This encodes CAWSVRGDQPQHF.

The DNA of the CDR3 is TGCAGCGTGGGGCGACGACTAGCGGCAGATACGCAGTATTTT. Translated, it gives CSVGRRLAADTQYF. V is TRBV29-1 and J is TRBJ2-3; 9 bases agree with TRBD2. This CDR3 region has 14 residues. Trimming took 6 bases from V and 4 from J; bases not matched to a gene: 8. CDR1 and CDR2 (germline): SQVTM, ANQGSEA.

V is TRBV29-1 and J is TRBJ2-7; D is possibly TRBD2 (6 bases). The CDR3 runs to 16 residues. Germline loops: CDR1 SQVTM, CDR2 ANQGSEA. Trimming pared 6 bases from V and 1 base from J, leaving 22 bases between. CDR3 coding DNA: TGCAGCGTCCCACAGGAGGGGAGGTCATGGTCCTACGAGCAGTACTTC. Translating it yields CSVPQEGRSWSYEQYF.

The rearrangement uses TRBV7-2 and TRBJ2-7; D gene unclear. CDR3 length: 15 amino acids. Per the germline V gene, CDR1 is SGHTA and CDR2 is FQGNSA. V lost 1 base and J lost 2, with 12 bases in between. The CDR3 DNA sequence: TGTGCCAGCAGCTTAGACACGAGTAACACCTACGAGCAGTACTTC. It specifies CASSLDTSNTYEQYF.

This clone turned up a few times. CDR3 loop: CASSLAHRTRSGEQFF. The CDR3 DNA sequence: TGTGCCAGCAGCTTAGCCCATCGAACTAGATCCGGTGAGCAGTTCTTC. The chain recombines TRBV11-2 with TRBJ2-1, with a weak D call TRBD2 (5 bases). V lost 1 base and J lost 9, with 19 bases in between. CDR1 and CDR2 (germline): SGHAT, FQNNGV. The CDR3 length is 16 residues.

This clone was counted between two and nine times. The J gene is TRBJ2-5, the V gene TRBV29-1; 9 positions match TRBD1. The CDR3 is 13 residues long. The V gene end was trimmed by 6 bases and the J gene end by 3 bases; junction bases not matched to a gene: 5. Germline CDR1 and CDR2: SQVTM and ANQGSEA. The CDR3 loop is CSVGDRVKETQYF. The DNA of the CDR3 is TGCAGCGTGGGGGACAGGGTAAAAGAGACCCAGTACTTC.

The rearrangement links TRBV7-6 to TRBJ2-5; 10 positions match TRBD2. The length of the CDR3 is 17 residues. From germline, CDR1 is SGHVS and CDR2 FNYEAQ. With 1 base clipped from V and 7 bases from J, the junction kept 12 bases outside the gene matches. The CDR3 DNA follows: TGTGCCAGCAGCTTAGAGGCAGGGGGTAGGACTAGCGGGACCCAGTACTTC. Translation: CASSLEAGGRTSGTQYF.

In this sample, this clone turned up a few times. V is TRBV29-1 and J is TRBJ2-5; D not certain. Trimming pared 3 bases from V and 5 bases from J, leaving 10 bases between. The CDR3 is 12 residues long. Germline V gene data show CDR1 as SQVTM and CDR2 as ANQGSEA. CDR3 amino acids: CSVEARRETQYF. The CDR3 DNA sequence: TGCAGCGTTGAGGCCCGTCGGGAGACCCAGTACTTC.

This clone came up a few times. The chain couples TRBV5-1 to TRBJ2-2, with D possibly matching TRBD1 (6 bases). The CDR3 covers 14 residues. V shed 4 bases and J shed 5 bases, with 12 bases lying between them. Germline V CDR1 and CDR2: SGHRS, YFSETQ. As DNA, the CDR3 is TGCGCCAGCAGCATCGGGACAACAACCGGGGAGCTGTTTTTT. Translated, it gives CASSIGTTTGELFF.

Remarks on this clone: The conserved closing phenylalanine or tryptophan is absent in this CDR3, likely reflecting a read error. The rearrangement links TRBV29-1 to TRBJ2-4; no clear D. The CDR3 runs to 15 residues. The V end was cut by 0 bases, the J end by 1 base, with 10 bases between. The germline gives CDR1 SQVTM, CDR2 ANQGSEA. CDR3: CSVEDPRLAKNIQYL. CDR3 coding DNA: TGCAGCGTTGAAGATCCTAGGCTGGCCAAAAACATTCAGTACCTC.

V and J are TRBV10-3 and TRBJ1-2; TRBD1 matches at 9 bases. The CDR3 has 12 amino acids. Germline lookup yields CDR1 ENHRY and CDR2 SYGVKD. J gave up 9 bases and V 2 bases, and 1 base lay outside the gene matches. The CDR3: CAISEDRGCYTF. The CDR3 nucleotides are TGTGCCATCAGTGAGGACAGGGGGTGCTACACCTTC.

The chain uses TRBV29-1 and TRBJ2-6; D is possibly TRBD2 (5 bases). Trimming pared 6 bases from V and 0 bases from J, leaving 15 bases between. CDR3 size: 16 residues. Per germline, CDR1 SQVTM and CDR2 ANQGSEA. For the CDR3, the DNA is TGCAGCGTCGCGGGCGATAAGAGCTCTGGGGCCAACGTCCTGACTTTC. Translation: CSVAGDKSSGANVLTF.

This clone was recorded only once. V usage is TRBV7-8 and J usage is TRBJ2-5; D is perhaps TRBD2 (5 bases). Between the trimmed V and J ends, which lost 1 base and 5 bases, there was a span of 14 bases. The germline V gene has CDR1 SGHVS and CDR2 FQNEAQ. The CDR3 contains 15 residues. CDR3 loop: CASSLDALREETQYF. For the CDR3, the DNA is TGTGCCAGCAGCTTAGACGCTTTAAGGGAGGAGACCCAGTACTTC.

The rearrangement links TRBV30 to TRBJ1-2; tentative D call: TRBD1 (5 bases). The CDR3 spans 13 residues. Germline-derived CDR1 and CDR2 are GTSNPN and SVGIG (reference sequence). V shed 8 bases and J shed 4 bases, with 17 bases lying between them. The CDR3 DNA reads TGTGCCGGTACGGGGGAGAGCCTCTATGGCTACACCTTC. Translation gives CAGTGESLYGYTF.

V usage is TRBV5-1 and J usage is TRBJ2-2; D uncertain. The CDR3 has 13 residues. Germline assignment: CDR1 SGHRS and CDR2 YFSETQ. V was clipped by 4 bases and J by 2 bases, with 6 bases between them. Here the CDR3 DNA reads TGCGCCAGCAGCGCGCAAAACACCGGGGAGCTGTTTTTT. Protein sequence: CASSAQNTGELFF.

This clone came up a few times. The gene calls are TRBV29-1 and TRBJ2-7; D ambiguous. V lost 4 bases and J lost 6, with 10 bases in between. This CDR3 region has 11 residues. CDR1 is SQVTM, CDR2 ANQGSEA, per germline. The DNA for the CDR3 is TGCAGCGTTGGGGATGTAGCCGAGCAGTACTTC. The encoded protein is CSVGDVAEQYF.

The chain uses TRBV7-2 and TRBJ1-2; unclear D gene. V was clipped by 5 bases and J by 8 bases, with 12 bases between them. Germline CDR1 reads SGHTA; CDR2 reads FQGNSA. This CDR3 has 12 residues. The CDR3: CASSSYVGGYTF. As DNA, the CDR3 is TGTGCCAGCAGCAGTTATGTGGGGGGCTACACCTTC.

V usage is TRBV7-6 and J usage is TRBJ2-6; D not resolved. V lost 1 base and J lost 8, with 12 bases in between. This CDR3 contains 15 residues. Germline-derived CDR1 and CDR2 are SGHVS and FNYEAQ. CDR3 nucleotides: TGTGCCAGCAGCTTAGAGGCCAGGTACCCCAACGTCCTGACTTTC. Translated, it gives CASSLEARYPNVLTF.

This clone has more than one count but fewer than ten. The chain carries TRBV7-9 and TRBJ1-6; D gene ambiguous. The CDR3 sequence is 15 residues long. V dropped 5 bases and J dropped 7 bases, with 15 bases sitting between them. The germline CDR1 and CDR2 sequences are SEHNR and FQNEAQ (reference sequence). The CDR3 DNA is TGTGCCAGCAGCCCGCTCGGAATCCGGAATTCACCCCTCCACTTT. It encodes CASSPLGIRNSPLHF.

The V gene is TRBV7-2, the J gene TRBJ2-5, with 8 bases lining up with TRBD2. CDR3 length: 16 amino acids. Germline values: CDR1 SGHTA, CDR2 FQGNSA. Losses at the gene ends were 5 bases for V and 5 bases for J; bases not matched to a gene: 13. The CDR3 protein is CASSGAFGGGLETQYF. The CDR3 coding sequence is TGTGCCAGCAGCGGGGCCTTTGGCGGGGGGTTGGAGACCCAGTACTTC.